The 26 T cell receptor beta chains listed next were all sequenced from one sample in a study of T cell responses to AZD1222 COVID-19 vaccine. The assay was immunoSEQ multiplex PCR, and TCRdb's table has in-frame clones only and misses some. The sample consists of just under 95,000 clones, 70% to 90% of them appearing once. The source material was peripheral blood, sampled on day 0 of AZD1222 vaccination. All receptors come from an adult in good health.

This chain links TRBV6-5 with TRBJ1-1; TRBD1 is a possible D gene (5 bases). V was cut by 5 bases and J by 1 base, with 8 bases left in between. Germline V lookup: CDR1 MNHEY, CDR2 SVGAGI. This CDR3 spans 13 amino acids. The CDR3 DNA follows: TGTGCCAGCAGTCGGGACCCGAACACTGAAGCTTTCTTT. Residues: CASSRDPNTEAFF.

V and J are TRBV3-1 (or the pseudogene TRBV3-2) and TRBJ2-2; maybe TRBD2 (6 bases). CDR3 length equals 17 residues. Looked up from germline, CDR1 is LGHDT and CDR2 is YNNKEL (reference sequence). V was cut by 0 bases and J by 2 bases, with 13 bases left in between. The CDR3 loop reads CASSQDTPGLNTGELFF. The DNA of the CDR3 is TGTGCCAGCAGCCAAGATACACCGGGACTCAACACCGGGGAGCTGTTTTTT.

The rearrangement links TRBV10-2 to TRBJ2-7; D might be TRBD2 (5 bases). The CDR3 sequence is 14 residues long. The germline CDR1 and CDR2 sequences are WSHSY and SAAADI. V lost 6 bases to trimming and J lost 2 bases, with 14 bases between them. CDR3 DNA: TGCGCCAGCAGCGACTCGGCGGGCCCCTACGAGCAGTACTTC. Translated, it gives CASSDSAGPYEQYF.

The chain joins TRBV9 to TRBJ2-5; D unresolved. Germline V gene lookup returns CDR1 SGDLS and CDR2 YYNGEE. The V gene lost 0 bases and the J gene lost 2 bases, with 8 bases spanning the gap. The CDR3 has 14 residues. The CDR3 here is CASSVDPLQETQYF. In nucleotides, the CDR3 is TGTGCCAGCAGCGTAGATCCGCTTCAAGAGACCCAGTACTTC.

This chain uses TRBV7-2 with TRBJ2-2, with D perhaps given as TRBD1 or TRBD2 (5 bases each). V lost 5 bases, J lost 1 base, and 11 bases lay in between. Germline V CDR1 and CDR2: SGHTA, FQGNSA. This CDR3 region has 15 residues. The CDR3 loop reads CASSRGGGNTGELFF. The CDR3 DNA follows: TGTGCCAGCAGCCGGGGCGGAGGGAACACCGGGGAGCTGTTTTTT. The whole variable domain, filled in from reference TRBV7-2 and TRBJ2-2, reads GAGVSQSPSNKVTEKGKDVELRCDPISGHTALYWYRQSLGQGLEFLIYFQGNSAPDKSGLPSDRFSAERTGGSVSTLTIQRTQQEDSAVYLCASSRGGGNTGELFFGEGSRLTVL.

V gene TRBV10-3 combines with J gene TRBJ1-2, with a possible D match to TRBD1 (5 bases). This CDR3 comprises 14 residues. Per the germline V gene, CDR1 is ENHRY and CDR2 is SYGVKD. The germline V and J ends were trimmed by 3 bases and 4 bases, with 12 bases remaining between them. The CDR3 spells CAISERDVPYGYTF. The CDR3 DNA reads as TGTGCCATCAGTGAACGGGACGTTCCCTATGGCTACACCTTC.

The chain has TRBV5-6 and TRBJ2-3, with 7 bases fitting TRBD2. This CDR3 spans 15 amino acids. Trimming took 4 bases from V and 3 from J; bases not matched to a gene: 8. The germline V gene has CDR1 SGHDT and CDR2 YYEEEE. CDR3 region: CASSRPLAATDTQYF. CDR3 nucleotides: TGTGCCAGCAGCCGCCCCCTAGCGGCAACAGATACGCAGTATTTT.

This clone was seen just once. The CDR3 region is CASSLGRNNEKLFF. In DNA form, the CDR3 reads TGTGCCAGCAGTTTAGGCAGAAATAATGAAAAACTGTTTTTT. The chain links TRBV27 to TRBJ1-4; D is unresolved. Germline CDR1 is MNHEY and CDR2 is SMNVEV (reference sequence). Deletions cut 2 bases from V and 4 bases from J, with 8 bases between. The CDR3 has 14 amino acids.

The chain employs TRBV28 and TRBJ1-1, with D possibly being TRBD1 (5 bases). CDR1 is MDHEN, CDR2 SYDVKM, per germline. V shed 3 bases and J shed 3 bases, with 20 bases lying between them. The CDR3 runs 17 residues. CDR3 DNA sequence: TGTGCCAGCAGTTTGGAGGGTGCTCGGGGGGGGTACACTGAAGCTTTCTTT. It codes for CASSLEGARGGYTEAFF. Full variable domain (missing parts from reference TRBV28 and TRBJ1-1): DVKVTQSSRYLVKRTGEKVFLECVQDMDHENMFWYRQDPGLGLRLIYFSYDVKMKEKGDIPEGYSVSREKKERFSLILESASTNQTSMYLCASSLEGARGGYTEAFFGQGTRLTVV.

This rearrangement joins TRBV3-1 (or the pseudogene TRBV3-2) to TRBJ1-5; no clear D gene. V was trimmed by 1 base and J by 5 bases, leaving 9 bases between them. Germline values: CDR1 LGHDT, CDR2 YNNKEL (reference sequence). The CDR3 extends over 14 amino acids. CDR3 coding DNA: TGTGCCAGCAGCCAAGCGGCGGGGTATCAGCCCCAGCATTTT. Amino acids: CASSQAAGYQPQHF.

CDR3 sequence: CSGLQGFGNTIYF. In DNA form, the CDR3 reads TGCAGCGGTCTACAGGGGTTCGGAAACACCATATATTTT. The chain links TRBV29-1 to TRBJ1-3, with 7 bases fitting TRBD1. The CDR3 consists of 13 residues. V gave up 7 bases and J gave up 4 bases; unmatched junction bases: 7. Germline assignment: CDR1 SQVTM and CDR2 ANQGSEA.

The chain recombines TRBV5-1 with TRBJ1-2; 7 bases are a match to TRBD1. Germline trimming cut 3 bases from V and 1 base from J; bases unmatched to any gene: 6. This CDR3 has 15 residues. Germline CDR1 and CDR2: SGHRS and YFSETQ. CDR3 DNA sequence: TGCGCCAGCAGCTCTGGGGACAGATTTAACTATGGCTACACCTTC. Amino acids: CASSSGDRFNYGYTF.

This clone appeared a single time. The V and J genes are TRBV6-2 or TRBV6-3 and TRBJ2-2; no definite D call. V lost 2 bases and J lost 3, with 4 bases in between. CDR1 is MNHEY and CDR2 is SVGEGT in the germline V gene. CDR3 length: 13 residues. CDR3 loop: CASSYDYTGELFF. The CDR3 region has the DNA TGTGCCAGCAGTTACGACTACACCGGGGAGCTGTTTTTT.

The chain recombines TRBV4-1 with TRBJ2-7, with 7 bases matching TRBD1. The germline V gene has CDR1 MGHRA and CDR2 YSYEKL. The J segment lost 0 bases and the V segment lost 4 bases, leaving 6 bases of the junction unmatched. This CDR3 has 15 amino acids. The CDR3 sequence: CASSPTGVTSYEQYF. DNA for the CDR3: TGCGCCAGCAGCCCTACAGGGGTCACCTCCTACGAGCAGTACTTC.

The V call is TRBV11-2, the J call TRBJ1-4; maybe TRBD1 (5 bases). CDR3 length: 15 residues. Per germline, CDR1 SGHAT and CDR2 FQNNGV. V gave up 0 bases and J gave up 2 bases, with 7 bases separating them. Here the CDR3 DNA reads TGTGCCAGCAGCTTAGATGGGACTACTAATGAAAAACTGTTTTTT. Protein: CASSLDGTTNEKLFF. The entire variable domain, with the rest obtained from reference TRBV11-2 and TRBJ1-4, is as follows: EAGVAQSPRYKIIEKRQSVAFWCNPISGHATLYWYQQILGQGPKLLIQFQNNGVVDDSQLPKDRFSAERLKGVDSTLKIQPAKLEDSAVYLCASSLDGTTNEKLFFGSGTQLSVL.

V and J are TRBV5-5 and TRBJ2-3; D call uncertain. Germline V gene data show CDR1 as SGHKS and CDR2 as YYEKEE (reference sequence). With 1 base removed from V and 0 bases from J, the gap between germline ends came to 12 bases. The length of the CDR3 is 16 residues. The CDR3 region is CASSLRPGASTDTQYF. For the CDR3, the DNA is TGTGCCAGCAGCTTGCGGCCCGGTGCTAGCACAGATACGCAGTATTTT.

Here the CDR3 DNA reads TGTGCCAGCAGCTCCGGACTAGCGGGGGCACAAGAGACCCAGTACTTC. Translation gives CASSSGLAGAQETQYF. This rearrangement joins TRBV5-4 to TRBJ2-5; 13 bases agree with TRBD2. V lost 3 bases to trimming and J lost 2 bases; unmatched junction nucleotides: 4. Germline CDR1 and CDR2: SGHNT and YYREEE (reference sequence). The CDR3 covers 16 residues.

The CDR3 is CASSPRGNQPQHF. CDR3 DNA: TGTGCCAGCAGCCCGAGGGGGAATCAGCCCCAGCATTTT. This sequence joins TRBV6-5 and TRBJ1-5, with a weak D call TRBD1 (6 bases). The CDR3 extends over 13 amino acids. Deletions cut 6 bases from V and 4 bases from J, with 10 bases between. Germline V CDR1 and CDR2: MNHEY, SVGAGI.

This sequence joins TRBV7-9 and TRBJ2-5, with 7 positions matching TRBD2. CDR3 length equals 14 residues. V lost 7 bases to trimming and J lost 5 bases; unmatched junction nucleotides: 10. Germline CDR1 SEHNR, CDR2 FQNEAQ (reference sequence). CDR3 in amino acids: CASKLTGGSETQYF. In nucleotides, the CDR3 is TGTGCCAGCAAGCTGACCGGGGGGTCGGAGACCCAGTACTTC.

The genes are TRBV3-1 (or the pseudogene TRBV3-2) and TRBJ2-5, with TRBD2 identical over 11 bases. This CDR3 has 16 residues. Trimming at V came to 1 base and at J to 5 bases, leaving 6 bases not matched to a gene. Germline lookup yields CDR1 LGHDT and CDR2 YNNKEL (reference sequence). DNA of the CDR3: TGTGCCAGCAGCCAAGTCTTAGCGGGGGGGCGGGAGACCCAGTACTTC. Protein sequence: CASSQVLAGGRETQYF.

This chain joins TRBV6-6 and TRBJ1-1, with 9 bases aligning to TRBD1. V trimming: 2 bases; J trimming: 5 bases; junction bases outside the gene matches: 3. Per germline, CDR1 MNHNY and CDR2 SVGAGI (reference sequence). The CDR3 is 14 residues long. The CDR3 DNA reads as TGTGCCAGCAGTTACGGGACAGGGAGAACTGAAGCTTTCTTT. Translation: CASSYGTGRTEAFF.

This clone was seen a handful of times. This sequence joins TRBV5-5 and TRBJ1-5; TRBD1 might be the D (6 bases). Trimming stripped 5 bases from V and 5 bases from J, with 14 bases between. Germline V gene data show CDR1 as SGHKS and CDR2 as YYEKEE (reference sequence). The length of the CDR3 is 14 residues. The CDR3 region is CASSLGQRDQPQHF. CDR3 nucleotide sequence: TGTGCCAGCAGTCTCGGACAGAGAGATCAGCCCCAGCATTTT.

The J gene is TRBJ1-5, the V gene TRBV27, with D unresolved. V lost 3 bases and J lost 4, with 7 bases in between. The CDR3 contains 13 residues. Germline values: CDR1 MNHEY, CDR2 SMNVEV (reference sequence). This CDR3 reads CASSFRPNQPQHF. The CDR3, as DNA: TGTGCCAGCAGTTTTCGACCTAATCAGCCCCAGCATTTT.

The V gene is TRBV28, the J gene TRBJ2-2, with D perhaps given as TRBD1 or TRBD2 (6 bases each). The V gene's germline CDR1 is MDHEN and CDR2 SYDVKM. V was cut by 6 bases and J by 4 bases, with 18 bases left in between. The CDR3 length is 16 residues. CDR3 residues: CASSRLDRGPTGELFF. In DNA, the CDR3 is TGTGCCAGCAGCCGCCTAGACCGGGGGCCCACCGGGGAGCTGTTTTTT.

The genes are TRBV19 and TRBJ1-2; tentatively, D is TRBD1 (5 bases). From germline, CDR1 is LNHDA and CDR2 SQIVND (reference sequence). The CDR3 sequence is 15 residues long. The V end was cut by 0 bases, the J end by 6 bases, with 14 bases between. The CDR3 region has the DNA TGTGCCAGTAGTATAGATAAAACCCACAGGCATGGCTACACCTTC. Translation gives CASSIDKTHRHGYTF.

The CDR3 sequence: CAWTSFGQNEKLFF. CDR3 in DNA: TGTGCCTGGACGTCCTTCGGCCAAAATGAAAAACTGTTTTTT. V usage is TRBV30 and J usage is TRBJ1-4, with unresolved D. CDR1 is GTSNPN and CDR2 is SVGIG in the germline V gene (reference sequence). The CDR3 length is 14 residues. V dropped 4 bases and J dropped 5 bases, with 14 bases sitting between them. Drawing the rest from reference TRBV30 and TRBJ1-4, the complete variable domain is SQTIHQWPATLVQPVGSPLSLECTVEGTSNPNLYWYRQAAGRGLQLLFYSVGIGQISSEVPQNLSASRPQDRQFILSSKKLLLSDSGFYLCAWTSFGQNEKLFFGSGTQLSVL.